This is a list of T cell receptor beta chains from one sample in a study of blood T cell repertoires in COVID-19. Produced via immunoSEQ multiplex PCR; TCRdb's table is partial and in-frame only. This table has about 160,000 clones, around 81% appearing once. What was sequenced was PBMCs or T cells enriched from blood (not recorded which). The receptors were gathered from a man aged 40-55 years who had recovered from COVID-19. The CDR3 runs from the conserved cysteine through the conserved F or W. D genes are given only for firm matches. The listing skips clone size in some rows; elsewhere it reads once, few, many or a size class.

abundance: -
v_gene: TRBV19
d_gene: TRBD1
j_gene: TRBJ2-2
CDR3aa: CASSSRTGPFANTGELFF
CDR3nt: TGTGCCAGTAGTTCCCGGACAGGGCCGTTCGCGAACACCGGGGAGCTGTTTTTT

abundance: -
v_gene: TRBV27
d_gene: -
j_gene: TRBJ1-2
CDR3aa: CASRRVGGESYGYTF
CDR3nt: TGTGCCAGCAGGAGGGTGGGGGGGGAAAGCTATGGCTACACCTTC

abundance: -
v_gene: TRBV24-1
d_gene: TRBD2
j_gene: TRBJ2-3
CDR3aa: CATGIAGELTDTQYF
CDR3nt: TGTGCCACCGGAATAGCGGGAGAGCTCACAGATACGCAGTATTTT

abundance: -
v_gene: TRBV30
d_gene: -
j_gene: TRBJ2-3
CDR3aa: CAWSPRGTDTQYF
CDR3nt: TGTGCCTGGAGTCCGAGGGGGACAGATACGCAGTATTTT

abundance: -
v_gene: TRBV5-1
d_gene: TRBD2
j_gene: TRBJ2-5
CDR3aa: CASSLGTSGGSETQYF
CDR3nt: TGCGCCAGCAGCCTCGGGACTAGCGGGGGGTCAGAGACCCAGTACTTC

abundance: -
v_gene: TRBV10-1
d_gene: -
j_gene: TRBJ1-1
CDR3aa: CASSVDYLGTKAFF
CDR3nt: TGCGCCAGCAGTGTTGACTACCTGGGGACTAAAGCTTTCTTT

abundance: few
v_gene: TRBV7-3
d_gene: -
j_gene: TRBJ2-4
CDR3aa: CASSSGPKNIQYF
CDR3nt: TGTGCCAGCAGTAGCGGACCCAAAAACATTCAGTACTTC

abundance: -
v_gene: TRBV10-2
d_gene: TRBD1
j_gene: TRBJ2-5
CDR3aa: CASSISRTGGSQYF
CDR3nt: TGCGCCAGCAGTATTTCCCGGACAGGGGGTTCCCAGTACTTC

abundance: -
v_gene: TRBV19
d_gene: TRBD1
j_gene: TRBJ2-3
CDR3aa: CASSPGGITDTQYF
CDR3nt: TGTGCCAGTAGTCCAGGGGGCATTACAGATACGCAGTATTTT

abundance: -
v_gene: TRBV9
d_gene: TRBD2
j_gene: TRBJ2-5
CDR3aa: CASSETSGGPETQYF
CDR3nt: TGTGCCAGCAGCGAGACTAGCGGGGGGCCGGAGACCCAGTACTTC

abundance: -
v_gene: TRBV19
d_gene: -
j_gene: TRBJ1-6
CDR3aa: CASSTGQPNSPLHF
CDR3nt: TGTGCCAGTAGTACTGGACAGCCGAATTCACCCCTCCACTTT

abundance: -
v_gene: TRBV29-1
d_gene: TRBD1
j_gene: TRBJ1-5
CDR3aa: CSASGQGDQPQHF
CDR3nt: TGCAGCGCCTCGGGACAGGGGGATCAGCCCCAGCATTTT

abundance: -
v_gene: TRBV5-1
d_gene: TRBD2
j_gene: TRBJ2-3
CDR3aa: CATCSGNPGGTDTQYF
CDR3nt: TGCGCCACCTGTAGCGGGAACCCGGGCGGCACAGATACGCAGTATTTT

abundance: -
v_gene: TRBV30
d_gene: -
j_gene: TRBJ2-7
CDR3aa: CAWSHGQSSYEQYF
CDR3nt: TGTGCCTGGAGCCACGGACAGAGCTCCTACGAGCAGTACTTC

abundance: -
v_gene: TRBV30
d_gene: TRBD1
j_gene: TRBJ2-7
CDR3aa: CAWQRTGYEQYF
CDR3nt: TGTGCCTGGCAAAGGACAGGCTACGAGCAGTACTTC

abundance: -
v_gene: TRBV24-1
d_gene: -
j_gene: TRBJ1-1
CDR3aa: CATRVRRNGAFF
CDR3nt: TGTGCCACTAGAGTTAGGAGAAACGGGGCTTTCTTT

abundance: -
v_gene: TRBV5-1
d_gene: -
j_gene: TRBJ1-2
CDR3aa: CASSLAGGNDGGYTF
CDR3nt: TGCGCCAGCAGCTTGGCCGGCGGGAACGACGGAGGCTACACCTTC

abundance: -
v_gene: TRBV7-2
d_gene: -
j_gene: TRBJ2-1
CDR3aa: CASSFAAQGDEQFF
CDR3nt: TGTGCCAGCAGCTTCGCTGCCCAGGGCGATGAGCAGTTCTTC

abundance: -
v_gene: TRBV19
d_gene: TRBD1
j_gene: TRBJ1-3
CDR3aa: CASSQGASGNTIYF
CDR3nt: TGTGCCAGTTCTCAGGGGGCCTCTGGAAACACCATATATTTT

abundance: few
v_gene: TRBV30
d_gene: -
j_gene: TRBJ2-1
CDR3aa: CAWSVGTFAYNEQFF
CDR3nt: TGTGCCTGGAGTGTGGGGACATTCGCTTACAATGAGCAGTTCTTC

abundance: few
v_gene: TRBV19
d_gene: TRBD1
j_gene: TRBJ1-4
CDR3aa: CASSTLTGKNEKLFF
CDR3nt: TGTGCCAGTAGTACCCTGACAGGGAAGAATGAAAAACTGTTTTTT

abundance: -
v_gene: TRBV24-1
d_gene: -
j_gene: TRBJ1-2
CDR3aa: CATSDPAVRGYTF
CDR3nt: TGTGCCACCAGTGACCCGGCGGTTCGTGGCTACACCTTC

abundance: -
v_gene: TRBV9
d_gene: -
j_gene: TRBJ1-2
CDR3aa: CASSVGGTYGYTF
CDR3nt: TGTGCCAGCAGCGTCGGGGGGACCTATGGCTACACCTTC

abundance: -
v_gene: TRBV7-9
d_gene: -
j_gene: TRBJ2-2
CDR3aa: CASSLLQGTGGELFF
CDR3nt: TGTGCCAGCAGCTTACTTCAGGGGACGGGCGGGGAGCTGTTTTTT